This T cell receptor beta chain was retrieved from a study of T-cell reconstitution after alpha-beta-depleted transplantation in children. Germline V gene data show CDR1 as DFQATT and CDR2 as SNEGSKA (reference sequence). This CDR3 has 14 residues. Trimming took 3 bases from V and 3 from J, leaving 12 bases between them. This clonotype has ten or more counts. Unique molecular identifiers were used in preparing the TCRbeta library. Using its own MiXCR run on the PCR reads, TCRdb lists one record per CDR3 protein. The table records about 640,000 distinct CDR3 sequences, around 16% of them present only once.

Source: PBMCs from the stem cell graft donor, taken from the stem cell graft. This sequence was found in a human donor who donated a stem cell graft to a child with acute myeloid leukemia. The rearrangement joins TRBV20-1 to TRBJ2-1, with unresolved D. In DNA, the CDR3 is TGCAGTGCTAGTGTCCCTCCCCGCTACAATGAGCAGTTCTTC. Protein sequence: CSASVPPRYNEQFF.